This entry features one T cell receptor (beta chain) sequence. This clonotype was counted between two and nine times. Its antigen remains undetermined. Per-base quality was not reported, and no clone a single base away is much larger than it. Relative to germline, V is 3 bases shorter and J is 2 bases shorter, with 8 bases between their ends. The CDR3 measures 15 amino acids from cysteine to phenylalanine. Kept here is only the CDR3 DNA, which spans 45 bases and is read in frame from base 1. These data are taken from a study of human T cells and chemical hapten exposure (dated by TCRdb to the early 2020s). Notes on the research overall: For sensitization, 2% DPC in acetone was applied to a roughly 2 cm by roughly 2 cm area of upper inner arm skin. Throughout the approximately 25-week study period, patients were also given weekly therapeutic DPC doses on the scalp. Most of the patients in the cohort were female, and the cohort covered alopecia areata with under or over 50% scalp involvement, alopecia totalis and alopecia universalis. In alopecia patients, the study followed how the peripheral blood TCR repertoire changed in vivo over primary and secondary sensitization to diphenylcyclopropenone (DPC), a hapten. For TCR sequencing, blood came from 25 to 35 alopecia patients at anywhere from one to four time points (pre-sensitization, 2, 6 and 24 weeks). Blood was sampled from patients pre-sensitization (week 0) and at 2, 6 and about 24 weeks after DPC sensitization. Libraries were combined into a pool for sequencing, and differences in TCR yield between samples came mainly from small differences in library volumes within the pool. Patch tests used Finn chambers with 0.01% DPC on the upper back, scored after 6 days by International Contact Dermatitis Research Group standards.

What the time point label conveys for this sample: patch test 1, 2 weeks after DPC sensitization. Interpreted using the paper, the treatment or condition label stands for: therapeutic diphenylcyclopropenone sensitization with weekly scalp DPC. At every patch-test visit, the blood draw took place before the patch test was put on. Patients were eligible if aged 18 to 70, diagnosed with alopecia and judged suitable for DPC therapy, and pregnant patients were excluded. Unfractionated whole blood was collected in Tempus Blood RNA tubes, and total RNA was extracted from that blood. Points the paper makes about the study in general: Alopecia, a presumed autoimmune disease, was present in all patients, so the immune response of the patients might differ from that of healthy individuals. The number of PT1 expanded TCRs positively correlated with patch test score, significant at thresholds 8, 16 and 32 but not 4. After repeated subsampling, changes were observed in the strength of the expansion versus patch-test correlation and in the threshold at which the correlation became significant. DPC sensitization did not change the number of TCRs with a frequency above 1 in 1000, and there was no evidence of changes in global repertoire structure. Expanded TCRs formed significantly more large CDR3 similarity clusters than pre-sensitization or healthy control sets, consistent with antigen-driven responses.

Library generation was performed with RACE. Sequencer: NextSeq 500. During library preparation, unique molecular identifiers were attached to individual cDNA molecules so that TCRs could be counted quantitatively and reproducibly. Each blood RNA sample was used to sequence both TCR alpha and TCR beta chains. The study's own analysis went as follows. A median of roughly 100,000 TCRs per sample was observed, with a range of roughly 20,000 to 700,000. V, J and CDR3 annotation of the TCR reads was carried out using the Decombinator software suite. For PS versus PT1 abundance plots, all samples were subsampled to the same number of TCRs (28,000). Expanded TCRs were defined as absent before sensitization and observed at least eight times at the 2-week time point. TCRdb applied fastp at Q25 and MiXCR to the public reads, then kept only in-frame beta chains. Each entry merges the rows of one CDR3 protein and shows their most common DNA and genes. TCRdb, not the authors, supplied the V and J calls. The sample table shows around 110,000 distinct CDR3 sequences, and about an eighth are seen once. The top ten clonotypes cover over 1.1% of the sample.

The receptor chain draws on TRBV12-3 or TRBV12-4 and TRBJ1-6; too little of a D gene remains to name it. The clonotype comes from a woman aged 50 to 60 with alopecia areata. Some clones in this sample may be carry-over from other donors' samples. The sequencing used whole blood, collected in connection with sensitization to the hapten diphenylcyclopropenone (DPC). The CDR3 has the sequence CASSLLYPYNSPLHF. The DNA sequence is as follows: TGTGCCAGCAGTTTGCTGTATCCCTATAATTCACCCCTCCACTTT.